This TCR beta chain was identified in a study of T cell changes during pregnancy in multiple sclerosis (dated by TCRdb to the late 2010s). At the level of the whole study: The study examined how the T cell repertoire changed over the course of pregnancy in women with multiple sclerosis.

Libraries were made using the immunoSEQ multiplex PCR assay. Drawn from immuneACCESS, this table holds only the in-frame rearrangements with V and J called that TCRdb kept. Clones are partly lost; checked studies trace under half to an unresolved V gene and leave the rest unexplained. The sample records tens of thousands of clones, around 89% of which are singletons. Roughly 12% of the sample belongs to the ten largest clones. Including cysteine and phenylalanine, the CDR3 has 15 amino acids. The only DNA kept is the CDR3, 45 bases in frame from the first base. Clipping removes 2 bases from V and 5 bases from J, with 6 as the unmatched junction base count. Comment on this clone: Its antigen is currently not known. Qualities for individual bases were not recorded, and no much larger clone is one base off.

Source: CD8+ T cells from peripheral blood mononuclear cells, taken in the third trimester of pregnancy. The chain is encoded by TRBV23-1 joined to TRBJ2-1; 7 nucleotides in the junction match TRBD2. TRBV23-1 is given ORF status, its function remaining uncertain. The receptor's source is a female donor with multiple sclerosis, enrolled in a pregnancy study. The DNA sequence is TGCGCCAGCAGTCAACAGAACGGGGGGAACAATGAGCAGTTCTTC. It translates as CASSQQNGGNNEQFF.